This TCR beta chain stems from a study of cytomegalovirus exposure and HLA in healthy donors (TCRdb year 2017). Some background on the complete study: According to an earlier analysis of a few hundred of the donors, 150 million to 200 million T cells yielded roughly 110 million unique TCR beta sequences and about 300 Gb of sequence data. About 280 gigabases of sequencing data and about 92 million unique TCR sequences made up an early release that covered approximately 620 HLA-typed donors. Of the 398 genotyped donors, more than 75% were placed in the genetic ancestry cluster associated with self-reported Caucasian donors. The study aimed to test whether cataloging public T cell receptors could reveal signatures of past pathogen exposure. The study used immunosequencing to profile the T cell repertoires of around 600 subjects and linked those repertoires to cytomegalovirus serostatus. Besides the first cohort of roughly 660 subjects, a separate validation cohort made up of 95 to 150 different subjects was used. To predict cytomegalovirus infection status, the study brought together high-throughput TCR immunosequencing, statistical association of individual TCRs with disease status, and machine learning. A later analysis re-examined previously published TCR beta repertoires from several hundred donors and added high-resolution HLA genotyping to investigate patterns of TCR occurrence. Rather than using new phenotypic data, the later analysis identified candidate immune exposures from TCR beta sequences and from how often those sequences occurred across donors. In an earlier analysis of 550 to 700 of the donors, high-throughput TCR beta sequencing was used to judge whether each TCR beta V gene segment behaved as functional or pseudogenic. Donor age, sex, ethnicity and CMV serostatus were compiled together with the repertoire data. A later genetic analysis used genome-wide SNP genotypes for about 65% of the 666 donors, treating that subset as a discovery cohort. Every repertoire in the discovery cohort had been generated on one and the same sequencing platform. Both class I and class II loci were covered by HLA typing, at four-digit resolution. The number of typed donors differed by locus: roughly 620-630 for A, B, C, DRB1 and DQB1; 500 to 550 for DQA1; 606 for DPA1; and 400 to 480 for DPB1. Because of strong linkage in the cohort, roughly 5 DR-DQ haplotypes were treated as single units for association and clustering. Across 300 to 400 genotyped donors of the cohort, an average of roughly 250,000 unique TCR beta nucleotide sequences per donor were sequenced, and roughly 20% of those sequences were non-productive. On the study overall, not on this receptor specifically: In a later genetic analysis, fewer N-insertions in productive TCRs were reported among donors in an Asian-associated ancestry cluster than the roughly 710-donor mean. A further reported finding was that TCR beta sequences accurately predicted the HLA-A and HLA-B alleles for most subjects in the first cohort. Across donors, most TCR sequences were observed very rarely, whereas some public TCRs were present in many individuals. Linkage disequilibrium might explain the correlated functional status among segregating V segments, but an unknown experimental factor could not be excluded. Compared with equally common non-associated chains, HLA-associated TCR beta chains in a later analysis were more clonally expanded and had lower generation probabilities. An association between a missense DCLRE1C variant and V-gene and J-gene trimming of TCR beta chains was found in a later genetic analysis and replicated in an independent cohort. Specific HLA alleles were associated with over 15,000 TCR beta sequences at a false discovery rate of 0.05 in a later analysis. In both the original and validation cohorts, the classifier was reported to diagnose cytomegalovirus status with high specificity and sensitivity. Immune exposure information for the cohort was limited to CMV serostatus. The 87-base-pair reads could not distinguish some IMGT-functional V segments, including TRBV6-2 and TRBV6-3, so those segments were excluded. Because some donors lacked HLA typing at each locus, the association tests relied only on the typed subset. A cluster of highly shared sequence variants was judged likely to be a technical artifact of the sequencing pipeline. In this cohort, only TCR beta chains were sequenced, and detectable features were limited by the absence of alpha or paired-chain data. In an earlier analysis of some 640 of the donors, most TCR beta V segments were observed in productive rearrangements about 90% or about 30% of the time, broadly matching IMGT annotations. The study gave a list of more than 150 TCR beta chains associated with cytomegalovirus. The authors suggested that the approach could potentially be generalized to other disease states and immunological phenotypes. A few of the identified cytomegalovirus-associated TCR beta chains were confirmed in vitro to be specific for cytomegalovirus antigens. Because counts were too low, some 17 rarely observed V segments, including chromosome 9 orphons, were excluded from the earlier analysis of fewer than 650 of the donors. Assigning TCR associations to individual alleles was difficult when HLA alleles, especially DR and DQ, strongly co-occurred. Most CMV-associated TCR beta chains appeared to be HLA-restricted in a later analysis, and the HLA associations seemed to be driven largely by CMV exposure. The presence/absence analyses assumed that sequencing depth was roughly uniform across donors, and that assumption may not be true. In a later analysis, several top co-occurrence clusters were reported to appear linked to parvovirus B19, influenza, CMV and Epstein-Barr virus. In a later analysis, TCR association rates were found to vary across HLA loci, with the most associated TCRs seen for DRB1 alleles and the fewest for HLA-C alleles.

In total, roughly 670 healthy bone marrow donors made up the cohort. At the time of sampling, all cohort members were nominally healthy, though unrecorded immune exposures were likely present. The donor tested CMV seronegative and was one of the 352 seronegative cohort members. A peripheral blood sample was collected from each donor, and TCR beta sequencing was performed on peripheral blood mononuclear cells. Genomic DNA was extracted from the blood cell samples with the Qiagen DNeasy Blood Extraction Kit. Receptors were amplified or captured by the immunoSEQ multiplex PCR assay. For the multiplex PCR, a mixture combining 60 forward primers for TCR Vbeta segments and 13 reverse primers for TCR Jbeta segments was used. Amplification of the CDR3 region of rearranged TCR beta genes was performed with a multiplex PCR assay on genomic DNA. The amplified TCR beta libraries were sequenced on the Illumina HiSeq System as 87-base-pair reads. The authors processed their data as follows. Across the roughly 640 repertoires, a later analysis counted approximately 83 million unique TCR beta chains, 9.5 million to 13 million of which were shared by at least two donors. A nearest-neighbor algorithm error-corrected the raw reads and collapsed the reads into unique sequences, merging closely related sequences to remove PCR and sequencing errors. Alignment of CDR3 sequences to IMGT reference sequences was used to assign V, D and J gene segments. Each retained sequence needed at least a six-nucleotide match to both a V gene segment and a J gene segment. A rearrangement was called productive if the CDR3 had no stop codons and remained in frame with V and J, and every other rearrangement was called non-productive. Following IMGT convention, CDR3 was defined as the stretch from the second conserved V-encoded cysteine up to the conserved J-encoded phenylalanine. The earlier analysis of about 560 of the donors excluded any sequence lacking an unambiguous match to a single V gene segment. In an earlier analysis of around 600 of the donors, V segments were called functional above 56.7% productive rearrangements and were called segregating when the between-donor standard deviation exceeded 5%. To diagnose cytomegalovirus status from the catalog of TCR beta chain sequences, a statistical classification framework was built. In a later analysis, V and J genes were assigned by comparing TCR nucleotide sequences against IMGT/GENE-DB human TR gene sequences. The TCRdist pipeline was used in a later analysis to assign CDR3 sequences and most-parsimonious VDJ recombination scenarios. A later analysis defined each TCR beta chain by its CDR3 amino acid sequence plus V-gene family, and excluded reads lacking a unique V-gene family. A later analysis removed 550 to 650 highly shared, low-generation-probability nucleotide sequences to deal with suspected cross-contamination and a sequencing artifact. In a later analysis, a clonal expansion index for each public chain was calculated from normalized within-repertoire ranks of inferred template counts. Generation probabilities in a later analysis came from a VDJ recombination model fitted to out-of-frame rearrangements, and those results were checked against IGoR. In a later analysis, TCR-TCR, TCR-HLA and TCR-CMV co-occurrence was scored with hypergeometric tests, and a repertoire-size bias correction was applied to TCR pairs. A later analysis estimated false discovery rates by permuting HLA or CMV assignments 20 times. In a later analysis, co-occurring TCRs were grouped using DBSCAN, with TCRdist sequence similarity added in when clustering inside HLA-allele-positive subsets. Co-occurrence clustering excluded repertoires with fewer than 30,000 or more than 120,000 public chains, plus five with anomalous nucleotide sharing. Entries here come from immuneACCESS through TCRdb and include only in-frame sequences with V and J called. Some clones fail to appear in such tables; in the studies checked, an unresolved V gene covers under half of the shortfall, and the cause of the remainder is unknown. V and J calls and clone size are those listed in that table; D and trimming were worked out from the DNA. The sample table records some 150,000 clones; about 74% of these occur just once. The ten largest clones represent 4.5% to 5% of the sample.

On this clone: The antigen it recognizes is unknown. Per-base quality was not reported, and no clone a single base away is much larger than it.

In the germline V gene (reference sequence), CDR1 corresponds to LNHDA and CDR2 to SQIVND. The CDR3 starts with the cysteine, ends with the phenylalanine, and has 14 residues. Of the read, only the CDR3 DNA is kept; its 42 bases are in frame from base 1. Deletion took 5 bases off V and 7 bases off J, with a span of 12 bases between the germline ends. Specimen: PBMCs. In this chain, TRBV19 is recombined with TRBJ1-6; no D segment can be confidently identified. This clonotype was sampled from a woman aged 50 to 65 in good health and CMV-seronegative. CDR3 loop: CASSPGRKNSPLHF. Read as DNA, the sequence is TGTGCCAGTAGTCCGGGTCGTAAAAATTCACCCCTCCACTTT.